A single sample gave rise to the 23 T cell receptor beta chains below, sequenced in a study of T-cell reconstitution after alpha-beta-depleted transplantation in children. A library of TCRbeta sequences, prepared with unique molecular identifiers, was generated. One entry per CDR3 protein results from TCRdb running MiXCR on the PCR reads. The data contain 540,000 or so distinct CDR3 sequences, about 21% of them seen just once; the ten biggest clones take up roughly 14%. The sample consisted of PBMCs, mostly from graft donor cells, taken 360 days after TCRalphabeta/CD19-depleted stem cell transplant. Every receptor here comes from a boy less than two years old who had a stem cell transplant for acute myeloid leukemia, so the T cells may come from the graft donor.

In this sample, this clonotype turned up a few times. The chain is built from TRBV20-1 and TRBJ2-2; 7 nucleotides match TRBD1. Germline values: CDR1 DFQATT, CDR2 SNEGSKA (reference sequence). This CDR3 spans 16 amino acids. V dropped 1 base and J dropped 1; count of bases not matched to a gene: 6. The CDR3 region is CSARVARTGNTGELFF. CDR3 nucleotides: TGCAGTGCTAGAGTGGCAAGGACAGGGAACACCGGGGAGCTGTTTTTT.

This clonotype was detected only a few times. The V call is TRBV6-1, the J call TRBJ2-5; perhaps TRBD2 as D (5 bases). The CDR3 extends over 16 amino acids. Trimming removed 6 bases at V and 3 bases at J, with 20 bases between. The germline gives CDR1 MNHNS, CDR2 SASEGT. CDR3 nucleotide sequence: TGTGCCAGCAGACCGACCCCGGGATTTCGCGAAGAGACCCAGTACTTC. Translation: CASRPTPGFREETQYF.

The chain carries TRBV13 and TRBJ2-7; perhaps D is TRBD1 or TRBD2 (5 bases each). CDR3 length: 13 residues. Germline V CDR1 and CDR2: PRHDT, FYEKMQ (reference sequence). V was trimmed by 2 bases and J by 3 bases, leaving 8 bases between them. The CDR3 protein is CASSLQGVYEQYF. DNA of the CDR3: TGTGCCAGCAGCTTACAGGGAGTCTACGAGCAGTACTTC.

CDR3 DNA sequence: TGCAGTGCTAGAGACGATGACGAAAAACTGTTTTTT. Amino acids: CSARDDDEKLFF. The V call is TRBV20-1, the J call TRBJ1-4; D gene ambiguous. The CDR3 spans 12 residues. Trimming stripped 0 bases from V and 8 bases from J, with 7 bases between. The germline V gene encodes CDR1 DFQATT and CDR2 SNEGSKA (reference sequence).

The chain is built from TRBV10-3 and TRBJ1-3, with D tentatively TRBD1 (6 bases). This CDR3 region has 15 residues. Looked up from germline, CDR1 is ENHRY and CDR2 is SYGVKD. V was cut by 6 bases and J by 0 bases, with 12 bases left in between. CDR3 residues: CAIRGGQLSGNTIYF. The CDR3 DNA follows: TGTGCCATCAGAGGAGGACAGCTCTCTGGAAACACCATATATTTT.

This chain uses TRBV29-1 with TRBJ2-5, with D perhaps assigned TRBD1 or TRBD2 (6 bases each). The CDR3 covers 14 residues. V lost 6 bases, J lost 2 bases, and 16 bases lay in between. CDR1 is SQVTM, CDR2 ANQGSEA, per germline. CDR3 sequence (DNA): TGCAGCGTGGCGCCGGGGGCAACGCAAGAGACCCAGTACTTC. Its translation: CSVAPGATQETQYF.

This chain joins TRBV7-2 and TRBJ2-5; 8 bases line up with TRBD1. Germline V gene sequence: CDR1 SGHTA, CDR2 FQGNSA. Losses at the gene ends were 5 bases for V and 2 bases for J; bases not matched to a gene: 4. The CDR3 is 14 residues long. The CDR3 sequence: CASSPRDRQETQYF. CDR3 DNA: TGTGCCAGCAGCCCCCGGGACAGGCAAGAGACCCAGTACTTC.

This clonotype was detected ten times or more. The chain is built from TRBV7-8 and TRBJ2-5, with TRBD1 matching 7 bases. The V and J ends lost 1 base and 1 base, in that order; junction bases with no gene match: 3. Per germline, CDR1 SGHVS and CDR2 FQNEAQ. The CDR3 loop spans 15 amino acids. CDR3 coding DNA: TGTGCCAGCAGCTTAGTTGACAGGGTCCAAGAGACCCAGTACTTC. Translating it yields CASSLVDRVQETQYF.

V usage is TRBV20-1 and J usage is TRBJ2-5; 7 positions agree with TRBD2. CDR1 and CDR2 from the germline V gene are DFQATT and SNEGSKA (reference sequence). The CDR3 sequence is 16 residues long. J gave up 2 bases and V 6 bases, and 15 bases lay outside the gene matches. In nucleotides, the CDR3 is TGCAGTGCCACTGGGAGGGGCCACAGAAGACAAGAGACCCAGTACTTC. Residues: CSATGRGHRRQETQYF.

This clonotype was observed many times. The rearrangement uses TRBV9 and TRBJ2-3; TRBD2 is a possible D gene (5 bases). V lost 0 bases, J lost 5 bases, and 10 bases lay in between. Germline V gene data show CDR1 as SGDLS and CDR2 as YYNGEE. The CDR3 is 14 amino acids. The CDR3 loop reads CASSVDNGVDTQYF. Here the CDR3 DNA reads TGTGCCAGCAGCGTAGACAACGGGGTAGATACGCAGTATTTT. Full variable domain (outside the CDR3, taken from reference TRBV9 and TRBJ2-3): DSGVTQTPKHLITATGQRVTLRCSPRSGDLSVYWYQQSLDQGLQFLIQYYNGEERAKGNILERFSAQQFPDLHSELNLSSLELGDSALYFCASSVDNGVDTQYFGPGTRLTVL.

The rearrangement links TRBV6-1 to TRBJ2-5, with 12 bases that match TRBD2. Trimming took 7 bases from V and 1 from J; bases not matched to a gene: 4. Germline CDR1 is MNHNS and CDR2 is SASEGT. This CDR3 comprises 15 residues. In nucleotides, the CDR3 is TGTGCCAGCACCCAACTAGCGGGGGGCCAAGAGACCCAGTACTTC. Encoded protein: CASTQLAGGQETQYF.

This sequence joins TRBV28 and TRBJ2-7, with D unresolved. The V and J ends lost 5 bases and 3 bases respectively, with 2 bases between them. The length of the CDR3 is 10 residues. Looked up from germline, CDR1 is MDHEN and CDR2 is SYDVKM. The DNA for the CDR3 is TGTGCCAGCAGTGTCTACGAGCAGTACGTC. It is translated as CASSVYEQYV.

This sequence joins TRBV20-1 and TRBJ2-4, with unresolved D. Germline loops: CDR1 DFQATT, CDR2 SNEGSKA (reference sequence). The V end lost 2 bases, the J end lost 7 bases, and 9 bases lay between the germline ends. The CDR3 spans 12 residues. Here the CDR3 DNA reads TGCAGTGCTAGATGGGCGCAGAACATTCAGTACTTC. Translating gives CSARWAQNIQYF.

The table lists this clonotype with a few counts. The genes are TRBV12-3 or TRBV12-4 and TRBJ1-2; D perhaps matches TRBD1 (5 bases). This CDR3 contains 12 residues. The V gene lost 3 bases and the J gene lost 8 bases, with 10 bases spanning the gap. The chain's CDR3 is CASSFRVSGYTF. Written as DNA, the CDR3 is TGTGCCAGCAGTTTCAGGGTCTCCGGCTACACCTTC.

This clonotype has a handful of counts. The CDR3 sequence: CASSYSQGTEAFF. The CDR3 nucleotides read TGCGCCAGCAGTTACAGCCAGGGCACTGAAGCTTTCTTT. This chain uses TRBV4-3 with TRBJ1-1, with a weak D call TRBD1 (5 bases). With 6 bases removed from V and 4 bases from J, the gap between germline ends came to 12 bases. The CDR3 has 13 residues. Germline loops: CDR1 LGHNA, CDR2 YSLEER.

There are a few counts of this clonotype. This chain links TRBV5-1 with TRBJ2-3, with 10 bases fitting TRBD2. The CDR3 length is 17 residues. J gave up 3 bases and V 4 bases, and 11 bases lay outside the gene matches. Germline V gene data show CDR1 as SGHRS and CDR2 as YFSETQ. CDR3 in DNA: TGCGCCAGCAGCCGTGGGCCAAGCGGGGGGGCAACAGATACGCAGTATTTT. It encodes CASSRGPSGGATDTQYF.

This clonotype was detected many times. The genes are TRBV12-3 or TRBV12-4 and TRBJ1-1; possible D gene TRBD1, 5 bases. Trimming left V 6 bases short and J 1 base short, with 24 bases between. The CDR3 totals 18 residues. The CDR3 nucleotides are TGTGCCAGCAGGCTGGAAAGCCCGGGGCGCGGCGCGAACACTGAAGCTTTCTTT. Amino acids: CASRLESPGRGANTEAFF.

This sequence joins TRBV6-2 or TRBV6-3 and TRBJ1-2; D may be TRBD1 (5 bases). CDR3 length equals 17 residues. Looked up from germline, CDR1 is MNHEY and CDR2 is SVGEGT. The V end lost 4 bases, the J end lost 1 base, and 19 bases lay between the germline ends. The CDR3, as DNA: TGTGCCAGCAGTTTTGAGAACCCTACAGGACTTAACTATGGCTACACCTTC. It translates to CASSFENPTGLNYGYTF.

This clonotype appeared many times. The rearrangement uses TRBV5-1 and TRBJ2-3; D not certain. The V gene's germline CDR1 is SGHRS and CDR2 YFSETQ. The germline V and J ends were trimmed by 7 bases and 1 base, with 16 bases remaining between them. This CDR3 contains 15 residues. The CDR3 region is CASQSLGRGTDTQYF. The CDR3 DNA sequence: TGCGCCAGCCAATCATTAGGTCGGGGCACAGATACGCAGTATTTT.

This clonotype was detected only a few times. V and J are TRBV20-1 and TRBJ2-4; TRBD1 might be the D (6 bases). Germline values: CDR1 DFQATT, CDR2 SNEGSKA (reference sequence). Deletions cut 5 bases from V and 1 base from J, with 15 bases between. The CDR3 runs 15 residues. The CDR3 sequence: CSACPNRVAKNIQYF. Written as DNA, the CDR3 is TGCAGTGCTTGCCCGAACAGGGTGGCCAAAAACATTCAGTACTTC.

In this sample, this clonotype turned up a few times. The chain has TRBV3-1 and TRBJ2-1, with 7 nucleotides matching TRBD1. V lost 1 base and J lost 9; bases outside the gene matches: 0. The CDR3 runs to 12 residues. The germline V gene has CDR1 LGHDT and CDR2 YNNKEL (reference sequence). The CDR3, as DNA: TGTGCCAGCAGCCAAGCAGGGGGTGAGCAGTTCTTC. This encodes CASSQAGGEQFF.

This clonotype was counted between two and nine times. The chain carries TRBV12-3 or TRBV12-4 and TRBJ2-7; either TRBD1 or TRBD2 may fit D (5 bases each). Trimming took 5 bases from V and 5 from J, leaving 16 bases between them. This CDR3 contains 14 residues. Here the CDR3 reads CASSPGARANEQYF. As DNA, the CDR3 is TGTGCCAGCAGTCCCGGGGCGAGGGCCAACGAGCAGTACTTC.

The chain employs TRBV20-1 and TRBJ2-1, with a possible D match to TRBD2 (7 bases). The CDR3 has 16 amino acids. V lost 5 bases to trimming and J lost 1 base, with 18 bases between them. Germline V gene lookup returns CDR1 DFQATT and CDR2 SNEGSKA (reference sequence). The CDR3 protein is CSAPGGGGPSYNEQFF. Here the CDR3 DNA reads TGCAGTGCTCCCGGGGGAGGGGGACCGTCCTACAATGAGCAGTTCTTC.